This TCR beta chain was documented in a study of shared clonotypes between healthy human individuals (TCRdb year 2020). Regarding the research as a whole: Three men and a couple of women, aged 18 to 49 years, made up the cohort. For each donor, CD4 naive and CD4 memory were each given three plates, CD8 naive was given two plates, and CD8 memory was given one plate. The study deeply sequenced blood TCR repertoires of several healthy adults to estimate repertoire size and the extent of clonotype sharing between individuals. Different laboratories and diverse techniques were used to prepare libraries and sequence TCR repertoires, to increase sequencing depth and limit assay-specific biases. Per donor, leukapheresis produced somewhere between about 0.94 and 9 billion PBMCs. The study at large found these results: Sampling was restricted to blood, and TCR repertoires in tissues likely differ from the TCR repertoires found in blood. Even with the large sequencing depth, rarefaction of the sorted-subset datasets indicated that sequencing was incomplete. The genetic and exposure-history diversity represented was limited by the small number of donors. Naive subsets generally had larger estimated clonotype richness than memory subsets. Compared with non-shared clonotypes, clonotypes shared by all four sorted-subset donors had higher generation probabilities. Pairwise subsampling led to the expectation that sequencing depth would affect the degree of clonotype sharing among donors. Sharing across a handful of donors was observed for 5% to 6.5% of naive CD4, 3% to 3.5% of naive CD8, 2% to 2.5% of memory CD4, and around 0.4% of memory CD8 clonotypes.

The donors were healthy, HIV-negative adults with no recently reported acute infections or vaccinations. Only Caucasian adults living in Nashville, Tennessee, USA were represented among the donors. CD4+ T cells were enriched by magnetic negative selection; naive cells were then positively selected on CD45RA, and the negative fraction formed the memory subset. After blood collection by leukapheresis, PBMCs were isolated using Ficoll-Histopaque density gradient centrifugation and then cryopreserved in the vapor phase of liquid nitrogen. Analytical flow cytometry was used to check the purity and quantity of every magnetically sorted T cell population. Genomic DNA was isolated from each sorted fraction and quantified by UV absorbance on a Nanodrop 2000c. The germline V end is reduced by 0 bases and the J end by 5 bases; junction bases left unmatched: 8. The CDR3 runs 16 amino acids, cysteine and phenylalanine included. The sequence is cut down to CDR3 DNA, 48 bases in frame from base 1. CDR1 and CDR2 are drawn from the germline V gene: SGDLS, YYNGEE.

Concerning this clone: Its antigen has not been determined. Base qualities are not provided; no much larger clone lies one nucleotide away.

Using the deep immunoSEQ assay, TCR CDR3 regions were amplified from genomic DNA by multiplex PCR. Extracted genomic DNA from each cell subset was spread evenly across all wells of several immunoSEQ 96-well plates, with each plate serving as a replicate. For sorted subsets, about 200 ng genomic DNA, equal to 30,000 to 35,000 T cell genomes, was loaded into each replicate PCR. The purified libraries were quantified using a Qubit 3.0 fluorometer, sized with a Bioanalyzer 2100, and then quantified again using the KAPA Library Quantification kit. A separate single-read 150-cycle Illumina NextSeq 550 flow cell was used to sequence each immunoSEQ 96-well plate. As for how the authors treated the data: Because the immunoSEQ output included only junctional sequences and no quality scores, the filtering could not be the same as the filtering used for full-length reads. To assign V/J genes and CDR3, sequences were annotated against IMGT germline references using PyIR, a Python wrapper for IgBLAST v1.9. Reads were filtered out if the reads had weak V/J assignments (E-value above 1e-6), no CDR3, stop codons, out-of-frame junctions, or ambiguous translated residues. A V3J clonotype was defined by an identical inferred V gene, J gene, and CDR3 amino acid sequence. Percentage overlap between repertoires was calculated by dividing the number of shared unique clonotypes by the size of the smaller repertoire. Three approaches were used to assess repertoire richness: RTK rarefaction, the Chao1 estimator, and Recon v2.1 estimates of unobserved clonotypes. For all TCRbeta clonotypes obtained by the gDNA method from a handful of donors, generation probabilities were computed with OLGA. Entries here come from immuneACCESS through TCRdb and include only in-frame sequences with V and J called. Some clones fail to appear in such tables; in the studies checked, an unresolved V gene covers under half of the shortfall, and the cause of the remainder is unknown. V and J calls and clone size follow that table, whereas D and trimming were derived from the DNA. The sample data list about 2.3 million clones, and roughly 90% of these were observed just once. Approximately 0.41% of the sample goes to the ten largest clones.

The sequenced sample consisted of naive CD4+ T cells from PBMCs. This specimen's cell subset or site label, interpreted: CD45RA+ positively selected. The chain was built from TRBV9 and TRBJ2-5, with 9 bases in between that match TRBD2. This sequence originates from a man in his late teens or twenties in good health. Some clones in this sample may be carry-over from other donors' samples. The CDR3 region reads CASSVEAGGLGETQYF. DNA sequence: TGTGCCAGCAGCGTAGAGGCGGGAGGGTTAGGGGAGACCCAGTACTTC.